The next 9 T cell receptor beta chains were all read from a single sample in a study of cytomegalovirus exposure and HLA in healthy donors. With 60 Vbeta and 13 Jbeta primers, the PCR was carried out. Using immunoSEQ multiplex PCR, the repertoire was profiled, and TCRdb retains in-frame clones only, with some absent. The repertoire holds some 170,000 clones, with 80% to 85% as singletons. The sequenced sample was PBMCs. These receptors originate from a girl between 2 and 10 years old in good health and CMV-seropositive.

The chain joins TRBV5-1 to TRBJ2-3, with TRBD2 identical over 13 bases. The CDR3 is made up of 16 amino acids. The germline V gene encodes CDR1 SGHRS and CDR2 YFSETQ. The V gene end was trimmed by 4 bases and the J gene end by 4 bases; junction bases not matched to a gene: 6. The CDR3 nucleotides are TGCGCCAGCAGCCCAGGGACTAGCGGGACGGCAGATACGCAGTATTTT. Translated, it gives CASSPGTSGTADTQYF.

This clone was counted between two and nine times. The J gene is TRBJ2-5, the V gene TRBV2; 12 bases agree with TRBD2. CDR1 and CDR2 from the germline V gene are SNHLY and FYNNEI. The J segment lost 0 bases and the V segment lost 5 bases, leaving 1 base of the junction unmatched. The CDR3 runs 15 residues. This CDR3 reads CASSTSGGYQETQYF. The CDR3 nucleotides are TGTGCCAGCAGTACTAGCGGGGGGTACCAAGAGACCCAGTACTTC.

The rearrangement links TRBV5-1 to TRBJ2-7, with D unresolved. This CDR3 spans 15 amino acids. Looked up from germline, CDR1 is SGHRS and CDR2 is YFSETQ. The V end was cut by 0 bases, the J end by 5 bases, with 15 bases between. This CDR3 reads CASSLDSGRRHEQYF. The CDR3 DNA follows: TGCGCCAGCAGCTTGGACTCAGGTCGAAGGCACGAGCAGTACTTC.

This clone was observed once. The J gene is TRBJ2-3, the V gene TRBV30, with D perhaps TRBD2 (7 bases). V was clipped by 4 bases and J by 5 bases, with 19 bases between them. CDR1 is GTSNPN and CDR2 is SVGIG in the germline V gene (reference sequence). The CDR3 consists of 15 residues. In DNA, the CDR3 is TGTGCCTGGATCCACCGGGGGGCGGGTAGAGATACGCAGTATTTT. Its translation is CAWIHRGAGRDTQYF.

The CDR3 nucleotides are TGTGCCTGGAGGCGAGGGGGATTCTCGTTCTACGAGCAGTACTTC. Protein product: CAWRRGGFSFYEQYF. The rearrangement uses TRBV30 and TRBJ2-7; D possibly corresponds to TRBD1 (6 bases). The V gene lost 3 bases and the J gene lost 3 bases, with 18 bases spanning the gap. Germline CDR1 GTSNPN, CDR2 SVGIG (reference sequence). This CDR3 is 15 amino acids long.

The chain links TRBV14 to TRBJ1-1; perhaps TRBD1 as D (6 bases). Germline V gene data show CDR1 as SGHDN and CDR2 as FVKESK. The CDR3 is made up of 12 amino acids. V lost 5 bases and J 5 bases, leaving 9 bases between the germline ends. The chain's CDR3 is CASSVQGTEAFF. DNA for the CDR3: TGTGCCAGCAGCGTACAGGGAACTGAAGCTTTCTTT. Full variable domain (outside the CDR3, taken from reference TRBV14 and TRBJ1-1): EAGVTQFPSHSVIEKGQTVTLRCDPISGHDNLYWYRRVMGKEIKFLLHFVKESKQDESGMPNNRFLAERTGGTYSTLKVQPAELEDSGVYFCASSVQGTEAFFGQGTRLTVV.

The CDR3 reads CATSLRRSFLMSYEQYF. DNA of the CDR3: TGTGCCACCAGTCTGCGTCGCTCGTTCCTTATGTCCTACGAGCAGTACTTC. The rearrangement links TRBV15 to TRBJ2-7; D remains ambiguous. CDR3 length: 17 amino acids. Trimming shortened V by 6 bases and J by 1 base, and 22 bases separated the two germline ends. Germline CDR1 and CDR2: LNHNV and YYDKDF (reference sequence).

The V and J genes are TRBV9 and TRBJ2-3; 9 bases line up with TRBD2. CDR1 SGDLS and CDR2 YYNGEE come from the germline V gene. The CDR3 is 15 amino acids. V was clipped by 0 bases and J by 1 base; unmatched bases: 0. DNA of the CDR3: TGTGCCAGCAGCGTAGGGACTAGCGGCACAGATACGCAGTATTTT. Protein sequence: CASSVGTSGTDTQYF.

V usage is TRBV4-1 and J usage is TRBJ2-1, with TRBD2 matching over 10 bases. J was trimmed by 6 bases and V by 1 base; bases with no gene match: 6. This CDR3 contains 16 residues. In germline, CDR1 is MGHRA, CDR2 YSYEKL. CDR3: CASSQGLLAGSNEQFF. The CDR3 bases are TGCGCCAGCAGCCAAGGTCTACTAGCGGGAAGCAATGAGCAGTTCTTC.